This T cell receptor (beta chain) originates from a study of T cell responses to AZD1222 COVID-19 vaccine. General study points: Among spike-specific TCRs, nearly half reportedly target unmutated variant regions. There were vaccine-associated CD4 TCRs across spike, dominant at 160-218 and 743-854. Repertoire sampling happened only post peak T cell response.

On this clone itself: Its antigen is still unknown.

The method was immunoSEQ multiplex PCR; TCRdb's version includes in-frame clones alone and lacks a portion of them. The table shows 84,000 or so clones, with 65% to 90% occurring only once. The CDR3 totals 14 residues. Germline V gene data show CDR1 as SEHNR and CDR2 as FQNEAQ (reference sequence). Trimming removed 2 bases at V and 4 bases at J, with 10 bases between. Source: peripheral blood, taken on day 0 of AZD1222 vaccination. The gene calls are TRBV7-9 and TRBJ2-3; D may be TRBD1 (5 bases). The receptor's source is an adult in good health. The DNA of the CDR3 is TGTGCCAGCAGCTTATCTAGGGGATCAGATACGCAGTATTTT. It codes for CASSLSRGSDTQYF.